This T cell receptor beta chain was identified in a study of technical replicates of blood from a few donors. Assay: immunoSEQ multiplex PCR; the TCRdb copy retains only in-frame clones and omits some. The sample has approximately 81,000 clones; around four fifths are singletons. Germline trimming cut 8 bases from V and 5 bases from J; bases unmatched to any gene: 11. Germline V gene lookup returns CDR1 LNHDA and CDR2 SQIVND (reference sequence). The CDR3 extends over 14 amino acids. Sample: PBMCs. V and J are TRBV19 and TRBJ1-2, with 7 nucleotides matching TRBD1. This sequence was found in a human donor in good health. Some clones in this sample may be carry-over from other donors' samples. The CDR3 nucleotides read TGTGCCAGTTCCCGGGACAGCGGTCTGTATGGCTACACCTTC. It is translated as CASSRDSGLYGYTF.